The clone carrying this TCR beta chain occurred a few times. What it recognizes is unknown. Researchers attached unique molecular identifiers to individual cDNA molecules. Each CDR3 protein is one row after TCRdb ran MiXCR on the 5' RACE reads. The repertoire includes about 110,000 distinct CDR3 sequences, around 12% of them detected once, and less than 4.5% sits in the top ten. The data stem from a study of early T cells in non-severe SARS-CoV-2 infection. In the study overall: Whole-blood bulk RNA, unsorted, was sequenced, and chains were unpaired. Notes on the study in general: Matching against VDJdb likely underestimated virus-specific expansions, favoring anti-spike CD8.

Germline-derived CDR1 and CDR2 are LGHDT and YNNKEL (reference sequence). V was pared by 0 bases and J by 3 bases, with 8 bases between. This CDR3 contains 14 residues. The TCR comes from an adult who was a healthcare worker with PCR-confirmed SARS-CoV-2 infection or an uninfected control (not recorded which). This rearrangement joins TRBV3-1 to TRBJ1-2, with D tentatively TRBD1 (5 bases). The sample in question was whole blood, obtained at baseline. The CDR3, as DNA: TGTGCCAGCAGCCAAGAGCAGGGACACTATGGCTACACCTTC. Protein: CASSQEQGHYGYTF.